One sample yielded the 22 T cell receptor beta chains listed below, sequenced in a study of CD8 T cells in Susac syndrome. After extraction with the RNeasy kit, 0.5 to 1 ug of the RNA was reverse transcribed using random hexamers. TCRdb re-analysed the immunoSEQ multiplex PCR reads in MiXCR, keeping a single row per CDR3 protein. The sample shows under 300,000 distinct CDR3 sequences, less than 96% of them seen only once. The sample was CD4+ T cells from PBMCs. Receptor source: a human donor with Susac syndrome.

V and J are TRBV20-1 and TRBJ2-7; 10 bases align to TRBD2. V dropped 5 bases and J dropped 7; count of bases not matched to a gene: 8. There are 13 residues in the CDR3. Germline CDR1 and CDR2: DFQATT and SNEGSKA (reference sequence). CDR3 DNA: TGCAGTGCTGCACTAGCGGGATCCTGGGAGCAGTACTTC. Translation gives CSAALAGSWEQYF.

Concerning this clonotype itself: Sequence at one end of the junction differs from germline and may be a read error. V is TRBV9 and J is TRBJ1-2, with D possibly matching TRBD1 (5 bases). The germline gives CDR1 SGDLS, CDR2 YYNGEE. CDR3 size: 12 residues. The CDR3 sequence: CASSVGGTPTDF. The CDR3 bases are TGTGCCAGCAGCGTAGGGGGGACGCCGACGGACTTC.

This clonotype occurred a few times. The V gene is TRBV4-2, the J gene TRBJ2-7; TRBD2 aligns across 14 bases. The CDR3 has 17 amino acids. With V trimmed by 4 bases and J by 2 bases, 7 bases remained unmatched. Germline CDR1 is LGHNA and CDR2 is YNFKEQ. The CDR3 loop is CASSRGTSGSWTYEQYF. Written as DNA, the CDR3 is TGTGCCAGCAGCCGAGGGACTAGCGGGAGCTGGACCTACGAGCAGTACTTC.

This clonotype was seen once. This sequence joins TRBV20-1 and TRBJ1-2; the D is unclear. The CDR3 has 15 residues. Trimming removed 0 bases from V and 0 bases from J, with 11 bases in between. CDR1 is DFQATT and CDR2 is SNEGSKA in the germline V gene (reference sequence). The CDR3 here is CSARDPYLANYGYTF. CDR3 coding DNA: TGCAGTGCTAGAGACCCGTACTTAGCTAACTATGGCTACACCTTC.

The V and J genes are TRBV30 and TRBJ1-2; no definite D call. This CDR3 has 11 residues. CDR1 GTSNPN and CDR2 SVGIG come from the germline V gene (reference sequence). Trimming removed 0 bases at V and 8 bases at J, with 7 bases between. CDR3 sequence (DNA): TGTGCCTGGAGTGTAACGTGGGGCTACACCTTC. Translated, it gives CAWSVTWGYTF.

This rearrangement joins TRBV30 to TRBJ2-4, with 15 bases lining up with TRBD2. The CDR3 runs to 19 residues. The junction had 6 bases not matched to a gene; V was cut back by 0 bases and J by 0 bases. The germline CDR1 and CDR2 sequences are GTSNPN and SVGIG (reference sequence). CDR3 nucleotide sequence: TGTGCCTGGAGTGTACATCTGGGACTAGCGGGAGGAGCCAAAAACATTCAGTACTTC. As protein: CAWSVHLGLAGGAKNIQYF.

The chain has TRBV30 and TRBJ2-7, with 7 bases matching TRBD1. This CDR3 is 11 amino acids long. With 8 bases clipped from V and 2 bases from J, the junction kept 3 bases outside the gene matches. Germline assignment: CDR1 GTSNPN and CDR2 SVGIG (reference sequence). Here the CDR3 DNA reads TGTGCCGTGGGACAGACCTACGAGCAGTACTTC. Protein product: CAVGQTYEQYF.

J is TRBJ1-2 and V is TRBV29-1; D call uncertain. Germline lookup yields CDR1 SQVTM and CDR2 ANQGSEA. This CDR3 has 12 residues. The V end lost 7 bases, the J end lost 6 bases, and 15 bases lay between the germline ends. The chain's CDR3 is CSGGGGPNGYTF. Written as DNA, the CDR3 is TGCAGCGGAGGTGGAGGGCCGAATGGCTACACCTTC.

The rearrangement uses TRBV3-1 and TRBJ2-6, with 8 positions matching TRBD2. With 11 bases clipped from V and 2 bases from J, the junction kept 2 bases outside the gene matches. Germline V CDR1 and CDR2: LGHDT, YNNKEL (reference sequence). This CDR3 region has 13 residues. The CDR3 nucleotides are TGTGCCTCAGCGGGGGCTGGGGCCAACGTCCTGACTTTC. Its protein product is CASAGAGANVLTF. Filled out from reference TRBV3-1 and TRBJ2-6, the complete variable domain reads DTAVSQTPKYLVTQMGNDKSIKCEQNLGHDTMYWYKQDSKKFLKIMFSYNNKELIINETVPNRFSPKSPDKAHLNLHINSLELGDSAVYFCASAGAGANVLTFGAGSRLTVL.

The genes are TRBV5-6 and TRBJ1-4; D uncertain. Trimming took 4 bases from V and 5 from J, leaving 15 bases between them. The CDR3 sequence is 15 residues long. In germline, CDR1 is SGHDT, CDR2 YYEEEE. CDR3 in DNA: TGTGCCAGCAGCCCCGGGATTCTATCGAATGAAAAACTGTTTTTT. Translation: CASSPGILSNEKLFF. Drawing the rest from reference TRBV5-6 and TRBJ1-4, the complete variable domain is DAGVTQSPTHLIKTRGQQVTLRCSPKSGHDTVSWYQQALGQGPQFIFQYYEEEERQRGNFPDRFSGHQFPNYSSELNVNALLLGDSALYLCASSPGILSNEKLFFGSGTQLSVL.

The chain carries TRBV6-5 and TRBJ2-1; 9 bases map to TRBD2. The CDR3 length is 13 residues. The germline V gene has CDR1 MNHEY and CDR2 SVGAGI. The ends lost 10 bases at V and 5 bases at J; junction bases unmatched: 6. CDR3 residues: CANLAGVNNEQFF. In nucleotides, the CDR3 is TGTGCCAACTTAGCGGGAGTGAACAATGAGCAGTTCTTC.

V usage is TRBV6-4 and J usage is TRBJ1-1; 7 bases agree with TRBD1. V gave up 11 bases and J gave up 5 bases; unmatched junction bases: 8. The CDR3 has 12 residues. Germline loops: CDR1 MRHNA, CDR2 SNTAGT. This CDR3 is CAAATGRTEAFF. The CDR3 DNA reads as TGTGCCGCTGCGACAGGGAGAACTGAAGCTTTCTTT.

The chain uses TRBV30 and TRBJ2-1, with D possibly TRBD2 on 6 matching bases. The CDR3 sequence is 16 residues long. CDR1 is GTSNPN and CDR2 is SVGIG in the germline V gene (reference sequence). V lost 2 bases, J lost 0 bases, and 14 bases lay in between. The CDR3: CAWSTSGLSSYNEQFF. The CDR3 DNA reads TGTGCCTGGAGTACCAGCGGGTTAAGCTCCTACAATGAGCAGTTCTTC.

This chain joins TRBV15 and TRBJ2-5, with a weak D call TRBD2 (6 bases). Germline V gives CDR1 LNHNV, CDR2 YYDKDF (reference sequence). The CDR3 length is 16 residues. Deletions cut 0 bases from V and 2 bases from J, with 13 bases between. The CDR3 region is CATSRDPLAVQETQYF. The CDR3 nucleotides are TGTGCCACCAGCAGAGACCCACTAGCAGTGCAAGAGACCCAGTACTTC.

The V call is TRBV29-1, the J call TRBJ2-1, with TRBD1 matching over 10 bases. Trimming removed 7 bases from V and 7 bases from J; junction bases left unmatched: 4. Germline CDR1 is SQVTM and CDR2 is ANQGSEA. The CDR3 is 12 amino acids. The CDR3 sequence is CSAGQGINEQFF. The CDR3 DNA sequence: TGCAGCGCGGGACAGGGGATAAATGAGCAGTTCTTC.

The chain is built from TRBV28 and TRBJ2-7; D tentatively reads TRBD1 or TRBD2 (5 bases each). This CDR3 is built from 15 residues. Trimming cost V 3 bases and J 6 bases, with 18 bases left between them. Germline V gene data show CDR1 as MDHEN and CDR2 as SYDVKM. The CDR3 DNA reads as TGTGCCAGCAGTTTTCCCCGGGGCACCTCCAGCGAGCAGTACTTC. This encodes CASSFPRGTSSEQYF. The full variable domain, in which reference TRBV28 and TRBJ2-7 provide the parts outside the CDR3, is DVKVTQSSRYLVKRTGEKVFLECVQDMDHENMFWYRQDPGLGLRLIYFSYDVKMKEKGDIPEGYSVSREKKERFSLILESASTNQTSMYLCASSFPRGTSSEQYFGPGTRLTVT.

The chain is built from TRBV2 and TRBJ2-1; D perhaps matches TRBD2 (6 bases). The ends were cut back, 6 bases at V and 5 bases at J, with 14 bases in the middle. The CDR3 covers 14 residues. The germline gives CDR1 SNHLY, CDR2 FYNNEI. The CDR3 coding sequence is TGTGCCAGCAGCGGAGGGCGCAGTAACAATGAGCAGTTCTTC. The encoded protein is CASSGGRSNNEQFF.

The genes are TRBV3-1 and TRBJ2-1; the D gene is possibly TRBD2 (7 bases). The CDR3 is 16 residues long. The V end lost 7 bases, the J end lost 4 bases, and 20 bases lay between the germline ends. Germline V gene data show CDR1 as LGHDT and CDR2 as YNNKEL (reference sequence). The CDR3 loop is CASNRGPSGDYNEQFF. As DNA, the CDR3 is TGTGCCAGCAACCGGGGGCCTAGCGGAGATTACAATGAGCAGTTCTTC.

This chain uses TRBV9 with TRBJ2-1; 7 bases align to TRBD2. V was clipped by 2 bases and J by 8 bases; unmatched bases: 10. Germline V gives CDR1 SGDLS, CDR2 YYNGEE. The CDR3 is 15 residues long. CDR3 amino acids: CASSVRRESGDEQFF. DNA of the CDR3: TGTGCCAGCAGCGTTCGGCGGGAGTCGGGCGATGAGCAGTTCTTC.

V usage is TRBV5-8 and J usage is TRBJ2-5; D may be TRBD1 (6 bases). V was cut by 1 base and J by 5 bases, with 15 bases left in between. The CDR3 has 15 residues. Looked up from germline, CDR1 is SGHTS and CDR2 is YDEGEE. CDR3 amino acids: CASSLSVGAWETQYF. CDR3 sequence (DNA): TGTGCCAGCAGCTTGTCTGTGGGGGCGTGGGAGACCCAGTACTTC.

This sequence joins TRBV27 and TRBJ2-1; D not certain. This CDR3 spans 15 amino acids. Looked up from germline, CDR1 is MNHEY and CDR2 is SMNVEV (reference sequence). V was cut by 0 bases and J by 4 bases, with 10 bases left in between. CDR3 region: CASSLSTVAYNEQFF. In nucleotides, the CDR3 is TGTGCCAGCAGTTTATCGACCGTGGCATACAATGAGCAGTTCTTC.

V is TRBV30 and J is TRBJ1-1; TRBD1 is a possible D gene (5 bases). This CDR3 region has 13 residues. V lost 2 bases, J lost 5 bases, and 12 bases lay in between. Per the germline V gene, CDR1 is GTSNPN and CDR2 is SVGIG (reference sequence). CDR3 sequence (DNA): TGTGCCTGGAGTATCATGAGGGGAACTGAAGCTTTCTTT. It translates to CAWSIMRGTEAFF.